This T cell receptor (beta chain) appears in the sequencing data of a study of tissue T cells after allogeneic stem cell transplantation. Study-wide results and limits: Blood and spleen captured only part of the tissue TCR repertoire.

Concerning this clone itself: The antigen is undetermined. Here the gene names and germline are mouse. The CDR3 goes on 1 residue after the read ends, and that part is filled in from the germline J gene.

The length of the CDR3 is 13 residues. The ends were cut back, 1 base at V and 1 base at J, with 4 bases in the middle. In germline, CDR1 is NSHNY, CDR2 SYGAGN. The data were produced by immunoSEQ multiplex PCR, yet TCRdb's version contains in-frame clones alone and is incomplete. The sample records 17,000 or so clones, roughly 70% being singletons. This TCR was sampled from a female BALB/c mouse in good health. The MHC haplotype of the strain is H2-d. This rearrangement joins TRBV13-1 to TRBJ2-5; D is ambiguous. Sequenced sample: spleen. CDR3 loop: CASSDSYQDTQYF. The CDR3 bases that were read are TGTGCCAGCAGTGATAGCTACCAAGACACCCAGTAC.